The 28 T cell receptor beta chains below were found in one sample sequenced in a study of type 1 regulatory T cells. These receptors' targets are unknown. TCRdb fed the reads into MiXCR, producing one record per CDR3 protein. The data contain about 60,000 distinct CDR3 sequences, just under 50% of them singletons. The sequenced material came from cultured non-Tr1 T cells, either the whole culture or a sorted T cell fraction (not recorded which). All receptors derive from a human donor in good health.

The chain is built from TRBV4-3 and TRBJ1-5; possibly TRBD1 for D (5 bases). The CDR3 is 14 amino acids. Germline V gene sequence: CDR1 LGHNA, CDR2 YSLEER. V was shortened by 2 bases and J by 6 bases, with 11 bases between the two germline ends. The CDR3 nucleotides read TGCGCCAGCAGCCAATGGTATAGGGGTCAGCCCCAGCATTTT. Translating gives CASSQWYRGQPQHF.

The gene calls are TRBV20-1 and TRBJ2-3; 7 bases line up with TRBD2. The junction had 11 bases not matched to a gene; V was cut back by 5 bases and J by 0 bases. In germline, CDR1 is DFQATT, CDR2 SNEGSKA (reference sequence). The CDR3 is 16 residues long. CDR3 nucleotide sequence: TGCAGTGCTGAGTGGGAGGGATGGCCGAGCACAGATACGCAGTATTTT. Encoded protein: CSAEWEGWPSTDTQYF.

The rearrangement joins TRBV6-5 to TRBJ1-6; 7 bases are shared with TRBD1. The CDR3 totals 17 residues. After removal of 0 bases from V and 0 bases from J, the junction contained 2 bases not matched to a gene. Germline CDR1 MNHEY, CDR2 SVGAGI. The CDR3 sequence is CASSYSTGSSYNSPLHF. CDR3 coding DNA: TGTGCCAGCAGTTACTCGACAGGGAGCTCCTATAATTCACCCCTCCACTTT.

The DNA of the CDR3 is TGTGCCAGCCGAGTTGGTGGGGCCAACGTCCTGACTTTC. Its translation: CASRVGGANVLTF. This chain joins TRBV6-1 and TRBJ2-6; unclear D gene. Germline V gives CDR1 MNHNS, CDR2 SASEGT. The CDR3 is 13 amino acids. Between the trimmed V and J ends, which lost 8 bases and 3 bases, there was a span of 8 bases.

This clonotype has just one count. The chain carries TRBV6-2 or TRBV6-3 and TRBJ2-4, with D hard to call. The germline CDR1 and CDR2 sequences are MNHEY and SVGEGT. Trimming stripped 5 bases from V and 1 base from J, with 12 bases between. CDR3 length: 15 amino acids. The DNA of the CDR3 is TGTGCCAGCAGTGTCGTATCCCTGGCCAAAAACATTCAGTACTTC. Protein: CASSVVSLAKNIQYF.

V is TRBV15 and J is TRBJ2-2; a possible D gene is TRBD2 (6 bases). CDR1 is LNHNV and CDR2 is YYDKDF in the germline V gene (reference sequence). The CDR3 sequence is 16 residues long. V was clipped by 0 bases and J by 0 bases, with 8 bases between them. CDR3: CATSRDRGANTGELFF. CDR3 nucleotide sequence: TGTGCCACCAGCAGAGATCGCGGGGCGAACACCGGGGAGCTGTTTTTT.

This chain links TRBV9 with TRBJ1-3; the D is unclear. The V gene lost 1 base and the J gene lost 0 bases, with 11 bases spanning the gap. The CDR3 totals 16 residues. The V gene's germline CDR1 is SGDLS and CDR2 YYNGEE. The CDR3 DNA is TGTGCCAGCAGCGTATCGGTTGTTACCTCTGGAAACACCATATATTTT. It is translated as CASSVSVVTSGNTIYF.

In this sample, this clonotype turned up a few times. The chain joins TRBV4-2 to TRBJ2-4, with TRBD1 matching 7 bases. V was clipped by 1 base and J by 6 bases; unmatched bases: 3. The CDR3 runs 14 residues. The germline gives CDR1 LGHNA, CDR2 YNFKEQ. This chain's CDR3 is CASSQAGQSNIQYF. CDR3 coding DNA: TGTGCCAGCAGCCAAGCGGGACAGTCAAACATTCAGTACTTC.

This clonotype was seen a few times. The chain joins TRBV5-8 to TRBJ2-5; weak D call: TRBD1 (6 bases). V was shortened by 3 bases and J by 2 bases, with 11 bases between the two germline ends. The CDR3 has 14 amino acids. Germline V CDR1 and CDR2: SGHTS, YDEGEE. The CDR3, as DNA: TGTGCCAGCAGCTGGGGGCAGGGACAAGAGACCCAGTACTTC. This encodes CASSWGQGQETQYF.

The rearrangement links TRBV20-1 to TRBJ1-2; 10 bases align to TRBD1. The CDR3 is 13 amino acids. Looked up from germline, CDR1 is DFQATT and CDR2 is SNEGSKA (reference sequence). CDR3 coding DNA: TGCAATGCGCGGGACAGGGGTAGCTATGGCTACACCTTC. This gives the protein CNARDRGSYGYTF.

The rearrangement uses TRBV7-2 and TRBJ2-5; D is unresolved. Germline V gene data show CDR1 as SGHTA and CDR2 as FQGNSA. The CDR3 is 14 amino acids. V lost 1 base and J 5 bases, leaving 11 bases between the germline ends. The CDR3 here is CASSLDGRTETQYF. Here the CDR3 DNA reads TGTGCCAGCAGCTTAGATGGCCGGACGGAGACCCAGTACTTC.

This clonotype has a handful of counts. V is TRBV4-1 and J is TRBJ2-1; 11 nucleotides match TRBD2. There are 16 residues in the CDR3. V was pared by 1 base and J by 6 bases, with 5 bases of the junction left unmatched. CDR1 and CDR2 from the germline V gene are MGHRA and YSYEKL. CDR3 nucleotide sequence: TGCGCCAGCAGCCAAGTAGGACTAGCGGGCCCCAATGAGCAGTTCTTC. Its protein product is CASSQVGLAGPNEQFF.

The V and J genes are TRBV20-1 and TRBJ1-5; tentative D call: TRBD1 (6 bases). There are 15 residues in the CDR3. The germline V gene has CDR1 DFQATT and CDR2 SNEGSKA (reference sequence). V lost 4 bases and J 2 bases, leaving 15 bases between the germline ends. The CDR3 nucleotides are TGCAGTGCTACCCAGGGGAACATGGGCAATCAGCCCCAGCATTTT. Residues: CSATQGNMGNQPQHF.

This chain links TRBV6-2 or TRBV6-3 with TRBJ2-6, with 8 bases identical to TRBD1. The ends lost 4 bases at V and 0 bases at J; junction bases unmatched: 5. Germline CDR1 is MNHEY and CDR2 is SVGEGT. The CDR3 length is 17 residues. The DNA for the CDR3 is TGTGCCAGCAGTTCCGGGACAGGCAGCTCTGGGGCCAACGTCCTGACTTTC. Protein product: CASSSGTGSSGANVLTF.

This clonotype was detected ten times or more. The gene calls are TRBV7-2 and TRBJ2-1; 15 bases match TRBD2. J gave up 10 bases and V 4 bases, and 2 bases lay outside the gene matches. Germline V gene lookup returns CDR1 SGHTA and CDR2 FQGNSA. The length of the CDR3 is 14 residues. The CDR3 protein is CASSWTSGGGEQFF. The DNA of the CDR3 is TGTGCCAGCAGCTGGACTAGCGGGGGGGGAGAGCAGTTCTTC.

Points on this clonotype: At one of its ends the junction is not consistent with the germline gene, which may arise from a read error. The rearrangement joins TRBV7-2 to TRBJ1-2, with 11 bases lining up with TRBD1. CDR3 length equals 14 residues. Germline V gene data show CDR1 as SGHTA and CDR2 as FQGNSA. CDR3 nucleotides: TGTGCCAGCAGCGGTCAAAGCGTCGGGACAGGGGGTGCCTTC. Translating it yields CASSGQSVGTGGAF.

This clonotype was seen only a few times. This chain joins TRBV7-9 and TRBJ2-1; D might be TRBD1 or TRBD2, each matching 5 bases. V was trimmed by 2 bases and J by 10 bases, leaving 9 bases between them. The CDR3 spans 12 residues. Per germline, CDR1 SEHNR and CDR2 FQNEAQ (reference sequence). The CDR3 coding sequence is TGTGCCAGCAGCTTAATACGGGGCGAGCAGTTCTTC. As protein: CASSLIRGEQFF.

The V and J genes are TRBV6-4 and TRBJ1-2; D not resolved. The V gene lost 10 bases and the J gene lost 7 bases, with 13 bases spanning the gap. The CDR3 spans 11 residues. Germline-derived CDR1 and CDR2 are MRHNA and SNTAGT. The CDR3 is CAKGKFSGYTF. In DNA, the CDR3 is TGTGCCAAAGGGAAATTCTCTGGCTACACCTTC.

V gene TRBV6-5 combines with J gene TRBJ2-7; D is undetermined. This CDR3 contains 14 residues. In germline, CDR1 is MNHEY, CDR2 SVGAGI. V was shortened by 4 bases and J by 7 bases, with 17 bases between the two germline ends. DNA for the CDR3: TGTGCCAGCAGTTCTAGGGCAGACAATCGGGAGCAGTACTTC. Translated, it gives CASSSRADNREQYF.

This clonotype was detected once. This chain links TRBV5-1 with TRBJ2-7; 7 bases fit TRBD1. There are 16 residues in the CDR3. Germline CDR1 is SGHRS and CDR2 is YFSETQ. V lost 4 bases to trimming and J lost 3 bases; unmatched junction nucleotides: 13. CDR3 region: CASSRDRDSAYYEQYF. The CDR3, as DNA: TGCGCCAGCAGCCGGGACCGGGACAGCGCTTACTACGAGCAGTACTTC.

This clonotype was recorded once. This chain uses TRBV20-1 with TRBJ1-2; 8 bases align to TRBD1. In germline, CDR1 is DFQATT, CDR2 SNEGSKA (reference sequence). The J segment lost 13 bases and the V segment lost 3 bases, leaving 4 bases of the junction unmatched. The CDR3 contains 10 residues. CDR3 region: CSASLGTGTF. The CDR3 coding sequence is TGCAGTGCTAGCCTCGGGACAGGCACCTTC.

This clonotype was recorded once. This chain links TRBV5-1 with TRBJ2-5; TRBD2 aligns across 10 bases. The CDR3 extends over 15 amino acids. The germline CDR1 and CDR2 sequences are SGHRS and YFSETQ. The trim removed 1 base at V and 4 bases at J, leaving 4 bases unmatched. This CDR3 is CASSLISGGRETQYF. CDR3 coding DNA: TGCGCCAGCAGCTTGATTAGCGGGGGGCGAGAGACCCAGTACTTC.

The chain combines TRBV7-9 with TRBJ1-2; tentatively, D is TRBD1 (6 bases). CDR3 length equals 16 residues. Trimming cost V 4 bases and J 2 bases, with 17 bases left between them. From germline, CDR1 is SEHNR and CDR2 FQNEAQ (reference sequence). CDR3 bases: TGTGCCAGCAGCTCAGAACAGGGATTAACGAACTATGGCTACACCTTC. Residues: CASSSEQGLTNYGYTF.

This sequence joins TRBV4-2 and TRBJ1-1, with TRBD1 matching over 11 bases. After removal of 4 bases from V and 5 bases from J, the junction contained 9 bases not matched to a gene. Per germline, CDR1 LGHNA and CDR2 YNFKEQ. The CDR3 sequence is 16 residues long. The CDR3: CASSPDRGREGTEAFF. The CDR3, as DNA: TGTGCCAGCAGCCCGGACAGGGGGCGGGAGGGGACTGAAGCTTTCTTT.

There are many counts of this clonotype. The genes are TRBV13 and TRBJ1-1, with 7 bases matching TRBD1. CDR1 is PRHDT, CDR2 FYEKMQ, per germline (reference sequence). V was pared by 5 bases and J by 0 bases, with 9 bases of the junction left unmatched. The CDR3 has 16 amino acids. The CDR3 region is CASSQTGWSVNTEAFF. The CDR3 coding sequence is TGTGCCAGCAGCCAGACAGGGTGGAGTGTGAACACTGAAGCTTTCTTT.

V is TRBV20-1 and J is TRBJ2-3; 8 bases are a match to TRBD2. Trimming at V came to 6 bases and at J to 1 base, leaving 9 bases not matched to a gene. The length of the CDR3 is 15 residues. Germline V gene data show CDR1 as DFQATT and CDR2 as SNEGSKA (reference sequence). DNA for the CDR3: TGCAGTGCCCCACTCGGGGGGGCGGGCACAGATACGCAGTATTTT. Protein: CSAPLGGAGTDTQYF.

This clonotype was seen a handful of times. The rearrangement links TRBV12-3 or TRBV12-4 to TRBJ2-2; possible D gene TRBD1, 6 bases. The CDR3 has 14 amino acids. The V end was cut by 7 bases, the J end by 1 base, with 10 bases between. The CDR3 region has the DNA TGTGCCAGCACAAAGGGACAGAACACCGGGGAGCTGTTTTTT. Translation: CASTKGQNTGELFF.

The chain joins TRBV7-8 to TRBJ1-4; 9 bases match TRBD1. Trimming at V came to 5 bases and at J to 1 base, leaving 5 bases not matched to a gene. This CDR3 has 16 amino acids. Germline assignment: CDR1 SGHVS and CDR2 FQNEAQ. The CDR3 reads CASSLRQGVTNEKLFF. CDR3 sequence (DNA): TGTGCCAGCAGCCTCAGACAGGGGGTAACTAATGAAAAACTGTTTTTT.